This T cell receptor (beta chain) was recorded in a study of early T cells in non-severe SARS-CoV-2 infection. Whole-study context: RNA in bulk from unsorted whole blood was sequenced, and chains were unpaired.

This clonotype was observed many times. Attachment of unique molecular identifiers was made to individual cDNA molecules. TCRdb independently ran MiXCR on the 5' RACE reads; one entry per CDR3 protein. Among about 36,000 distinct CDR3 sequences listed, 3% to 4.5% were seen once. This CDR3 has 14 residues. Germline V gene lookup returns CDR1 MNHEY and CDR2 SVGEGT. Trimming stripped 2 bases from V and 4 bases from J, with 11 bases between. The clonotype originates from an adult who was a healthcare worker with PCR-confirmed SARS-CoV-2 infection or an uninfected control (not recorded which). The genes are TRBV6-2 or TRBV6-3 and TRBJ1-1; perhaps TRBD1 as D (5 bases). The sequenced sample was whole blood. The CDR3, as DNA: TGTGCCAGCAGTTACCCCACTGGGGGCACTGAAGCTTTCTTT. It encodes CASSYPTGGTEAFF.